This entry lists 5 T cell receptor beta chains sequenced from one sample in a study of blood T cell repertoires in COVID-19. Clones were sequenced by immunoSEQ multiplex PCR, and TCRdb holds only the in-frame ones, with some missing. There are approximately 500,000 clones in the sample; roughly 91% occur only once, and roughly 8% lies in the top ten. Sequenced material: peripheral blood. The receptors derive from a woman aged 45 to 65 with COVID-19, enrolled during active disease.

This clone showed up just a few times. The chain combines TRBV4-1 with TRBJ2-1; TRBD1 might be the D (6 bases). This CDR3 has 16 amino acids. Between the trimmed V and J ends, which lost 2 bases and 4 bases, there was a span of 15 bases. Germline CDR1 and CDR2: MGHRA and YSYEKL. The CDR3 DNA is TGCGCCAGCAGCCAACCCCCCGGGACACCTTACAATGAGCAGTTCTTC. It yields the protein CASSQPPGTPYNEQFF.

The chain carries TRBV29-1 and TRBJ2-3, with D maybe TRBD1 (5 bases). The germline V gene has CDR1 SQVTM and CDR2 ANQGSEA. Trimming stripped 7 bases from V and 2 bases from J, with 10 bases between. This CDR3 is built from 12 residues. The CDR3 spells CSASGFTDTQYF. The CDR3 DNA reads as TGCAGCGCCTCAGGGTTCACAGATACGCAGTATTTT.

V and J are TRBV18 and TRBJ1-5, with D uncertain. CDR3 length: 12 amino acids. Trimming took 3 bases from V and 5 from J, leaving 5 bases between them. CDR1 is KGHSH, CDR2 LQKENI, per germline. The CDR3 is CASSPPDQPQHF. In DNA form, the CDR3 reads TGTGCCAGCTCACCCCCCGATCAGCCCCAGCATTTT.

The chain couples TRBV4-2 to TRBJ2-1; 9 bases are shared with TRBD2. Germline V gene sequence: CDR1 LGHNA, CDR2 YNFKEQ. J gave up 7 bases and V 1 base, and 14 bases lay outside the gene matches. The length of the CDR3 is 18 residues. CDR3 region: CASSQVSGSGGMLNEQFF. The CDR3 bases are TGTGCCAGCAGCCAAGTTTCGGGTAGCGGGGGTATGTTAAATGAGCAGTTCTTC.

This clone was counted a single time. The chain is built from TRBV19 and TRBJ2-7, with a possible D match to TRBD2 (6 bases). The germline CDR1 and CDR2 sequences are LNHDA and SQIVND (reference sequence). CDR3 length: 11 residues. Trimming pared 10 bases from V and 6 bases from J, leaving 13 bases between. The CDR3 here is CATGGGVEQYF. In nucleotides, the CDR3 is TGTGCCACCGGGGGTGGGGTCGAGCAGTACTTC.